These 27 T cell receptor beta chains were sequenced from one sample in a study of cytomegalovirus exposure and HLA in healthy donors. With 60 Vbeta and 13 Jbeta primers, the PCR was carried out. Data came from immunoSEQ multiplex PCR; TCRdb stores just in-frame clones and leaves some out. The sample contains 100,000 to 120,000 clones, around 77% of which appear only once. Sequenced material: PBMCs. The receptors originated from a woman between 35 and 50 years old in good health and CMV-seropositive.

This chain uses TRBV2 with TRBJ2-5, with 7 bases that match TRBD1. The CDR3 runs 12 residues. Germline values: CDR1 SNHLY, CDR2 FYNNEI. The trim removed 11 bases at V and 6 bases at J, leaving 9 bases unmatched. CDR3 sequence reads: CADRDTEKTQYF. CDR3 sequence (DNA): TGTGCCGACAGGGACACGGAAAAGACCCAGTACTTC.

CDR3 sequence reads: CASSEAWPTLPGNTIYF. Here the CDR3 DNA reads TGTGCCAGCAGTGAAGCATGGCCGACTCTACCTGGAAACACCATATATTTT. The chain recombines TRBV6-1 with TRBJ1-3; no clear D. Germline CDR1 reads MNHNS; CDR2 reads SASEGT. CDR3 length equals 17 residues. Trimming took off 0 bases at V and 2 bases at J, with 14 bases between the two ends.

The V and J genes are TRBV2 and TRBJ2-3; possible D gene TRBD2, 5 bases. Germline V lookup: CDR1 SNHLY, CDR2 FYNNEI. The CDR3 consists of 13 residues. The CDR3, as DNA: TGTGGCCAGCGTGGGCGGGCGTCAGATACGCAGTATTTT. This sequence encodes CGQRGRASDTQYF.

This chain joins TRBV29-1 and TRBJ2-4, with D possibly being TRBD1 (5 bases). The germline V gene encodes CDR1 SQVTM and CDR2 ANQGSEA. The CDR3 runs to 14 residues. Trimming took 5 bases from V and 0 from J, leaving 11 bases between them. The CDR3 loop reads CSVSGKLAKNIQYF. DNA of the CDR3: TGCAGCGTTTCAGGGAAACTAGCCAAAAACATTCAGTACTTC. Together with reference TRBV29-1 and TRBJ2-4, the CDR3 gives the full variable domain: SAVISQKPSRDICQRGTSLTIQCQVDSQVTMMFWYRQQPGQSLTLIATANQGSEATYESGFVIDKFPISRPNLTFSTLTVSNMSPEDSSIYLCSVSGKLAKNIQYFGAGTRLSVL.

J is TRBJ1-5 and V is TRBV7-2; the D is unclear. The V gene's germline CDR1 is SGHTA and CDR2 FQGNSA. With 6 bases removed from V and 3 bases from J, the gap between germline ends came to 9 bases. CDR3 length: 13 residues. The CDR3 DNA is TGTGCCAGCAGTTCTGGGCCCAATCAGCCCCAGCATTTT. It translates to CASSSGPNQPQHF.

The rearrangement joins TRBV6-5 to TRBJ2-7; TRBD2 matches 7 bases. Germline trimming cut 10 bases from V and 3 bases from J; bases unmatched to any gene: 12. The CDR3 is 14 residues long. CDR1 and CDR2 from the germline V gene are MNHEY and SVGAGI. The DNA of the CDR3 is TGTGCCACCCGTCTTGCGGGAGAAGGCTACGAGCAGTACTTC. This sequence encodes CATRLAGEGYEQYF.

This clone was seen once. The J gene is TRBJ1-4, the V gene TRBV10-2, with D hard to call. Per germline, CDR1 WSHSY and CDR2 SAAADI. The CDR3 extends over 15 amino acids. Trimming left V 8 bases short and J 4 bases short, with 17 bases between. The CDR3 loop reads CASRSQASNNEKLFF. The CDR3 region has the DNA TGCGCCAGCCGAAGCCAGGCGAGTAATAATGAAAAACTGTTTTTT.

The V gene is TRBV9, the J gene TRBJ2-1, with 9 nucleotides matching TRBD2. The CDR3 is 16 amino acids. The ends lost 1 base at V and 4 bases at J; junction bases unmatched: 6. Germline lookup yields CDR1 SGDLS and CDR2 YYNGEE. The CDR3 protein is CASSVRASGIYNEQFF. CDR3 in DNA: TGTGCCAGCAGCGTAAGGGCTAGCGGGATTTACAATGAGCAGTTCTTC.

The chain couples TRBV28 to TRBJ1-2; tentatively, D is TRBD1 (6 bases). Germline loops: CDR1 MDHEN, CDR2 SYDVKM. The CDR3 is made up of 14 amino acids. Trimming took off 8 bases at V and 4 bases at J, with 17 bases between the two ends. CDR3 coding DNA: TGTGCCAGCGGAGAGCCGACAGGAGTCTATGGCTACACCTTC. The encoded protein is CASGEPTGVYGYTF.

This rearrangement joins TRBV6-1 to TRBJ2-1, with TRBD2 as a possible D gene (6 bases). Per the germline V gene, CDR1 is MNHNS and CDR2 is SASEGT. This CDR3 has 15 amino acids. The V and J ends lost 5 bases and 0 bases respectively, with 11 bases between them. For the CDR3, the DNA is TGTGCCAGCAGTCAACAAGCGGGCTCCTACAATGAGCAGTTCTTC. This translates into CASSQQAGSYNEQFF.

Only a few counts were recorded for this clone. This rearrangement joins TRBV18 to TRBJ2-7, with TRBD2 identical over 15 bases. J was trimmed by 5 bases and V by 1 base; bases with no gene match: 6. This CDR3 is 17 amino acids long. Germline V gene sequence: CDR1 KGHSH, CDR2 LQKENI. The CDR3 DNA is TGTGCCAGCTCACCACTGGGACTAGCGGGAGGAACTGACGAGCAGTACTTC. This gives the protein CASSPLGLAGGTDEQYF.

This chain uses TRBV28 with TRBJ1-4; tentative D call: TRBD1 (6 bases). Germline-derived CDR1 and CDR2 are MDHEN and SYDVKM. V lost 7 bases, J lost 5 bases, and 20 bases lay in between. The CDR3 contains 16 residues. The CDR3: CASIPTPRGRNEKLFF. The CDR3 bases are TGTGCCAGCATCCCTACCCCCAGGGGACGGAATGAAAAACTGTTTTTT.

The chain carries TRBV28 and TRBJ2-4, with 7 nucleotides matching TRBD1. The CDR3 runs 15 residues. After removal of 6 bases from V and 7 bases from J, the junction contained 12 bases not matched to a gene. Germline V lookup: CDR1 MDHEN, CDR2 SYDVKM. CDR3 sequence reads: CASSSTGFRGNIQYF. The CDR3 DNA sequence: TGTGCCAGCAGCTCGACAGGGTTCCGCGGGAACATTCAGTACTTC.

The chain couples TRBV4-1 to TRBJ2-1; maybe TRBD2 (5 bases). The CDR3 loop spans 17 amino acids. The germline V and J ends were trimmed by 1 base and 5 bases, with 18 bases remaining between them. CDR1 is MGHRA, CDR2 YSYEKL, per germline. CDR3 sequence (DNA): TGCGCCAGCAGCCAAGCGGGGTCCGCGACCCCCCACAATGAGCAGTTCTTC. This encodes CASSQAGSATPHNEQFF.

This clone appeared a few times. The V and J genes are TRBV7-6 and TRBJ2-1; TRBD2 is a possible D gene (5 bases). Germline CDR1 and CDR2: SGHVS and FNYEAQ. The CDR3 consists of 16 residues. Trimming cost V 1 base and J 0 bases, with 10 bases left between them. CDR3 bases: TGTGCCAGCAGCTTAGGTCCCGGGAACTCCTACAATGAGCAGTTCTTC. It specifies CASSLGPGNSYNEQFF.

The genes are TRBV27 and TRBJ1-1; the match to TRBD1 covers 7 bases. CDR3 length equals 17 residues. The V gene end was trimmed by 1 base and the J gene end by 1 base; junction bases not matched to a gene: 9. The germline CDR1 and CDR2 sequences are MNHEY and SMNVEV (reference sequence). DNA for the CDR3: TGTGCCAGCAGTTTATTGCGAGGGGGCCGGGGGAACACTGAAGCTTTCTTT. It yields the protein CASSLLRGGRGNTEAFF.

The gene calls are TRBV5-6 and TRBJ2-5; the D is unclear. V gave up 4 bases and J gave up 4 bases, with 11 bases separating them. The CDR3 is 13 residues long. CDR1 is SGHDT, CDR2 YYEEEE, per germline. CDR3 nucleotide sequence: TGTGCCAGCAGCCTGGGCTTCGGAGAGACCCAGTACTTC. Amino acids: CASSLGFGETQYF.

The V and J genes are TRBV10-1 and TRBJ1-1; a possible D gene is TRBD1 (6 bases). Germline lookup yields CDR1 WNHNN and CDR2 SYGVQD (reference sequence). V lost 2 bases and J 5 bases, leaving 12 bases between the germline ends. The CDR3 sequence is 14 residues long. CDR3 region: CASSERGGNTEAFF. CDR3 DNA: TGCGCCAGCAGTGAGAGGGGGGGCAATACTGAAGCTTTCTTT.

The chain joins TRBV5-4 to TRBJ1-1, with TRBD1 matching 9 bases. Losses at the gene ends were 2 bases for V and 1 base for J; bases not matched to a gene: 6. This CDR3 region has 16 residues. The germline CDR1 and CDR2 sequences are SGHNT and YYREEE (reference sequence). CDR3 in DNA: TGTGCCAGCAGCTTACCTGACAGGGGGTCGAACACTGAAGCTTTCTTT. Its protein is CASSLPDRGSNTEAFF. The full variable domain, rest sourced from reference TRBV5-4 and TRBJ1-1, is ETGVTQSPTHLIKTRGQQVTLRCSSQSGHNTVSWYQQALGQGPQFIFQYYREEENGRGNFPPRFSGLQFPNYSSELNVNALELDDSALYLCASSLPDRGSNTEAFFGQGTRLTVV.

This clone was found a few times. CDR3 in DNA: TGTGCCAGCAGTTTTCAGGGAGGTGGGGCCAACGTCCTGACTTTC. It codes for CASSFQGGGANVLTF. The chain employs TRBV28 and TRBJ2-6; D possibly corresponds to TRBD2 (6 bases). With 3 bases removed from V and 3 bases from J, the gap between germline ends came to 9 bases. Germline V gene data show CDR1 as MDHEN and CDR2 as SYDVKM. The length of the CDR3 is 15 residues.

CDR3 in DNA: TGTGCCAGCGGCGCGGGGGGAGGAGAGACCCAGTACTTC. Its translation: CASGAGGGETQYF. The rearrangement joins TRBV7-9 to TRBJ2-5; 8 bases match TRBD2. Germline-derived CDR1 and CDR2 are SEHNR and FQNEAQ (reference sequence). V gave up 8 bases and J gave up 4 bases; unmatched junction bases: 6. The CDR3 is 13 amino acids.

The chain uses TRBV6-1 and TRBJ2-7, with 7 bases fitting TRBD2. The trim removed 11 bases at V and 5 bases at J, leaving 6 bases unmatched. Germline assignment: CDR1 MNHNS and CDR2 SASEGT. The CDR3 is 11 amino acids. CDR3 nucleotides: TGTGCCGGGGGAGGGTGGAACGAGCAGTACTTC. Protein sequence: CAGGGWNEQYF.

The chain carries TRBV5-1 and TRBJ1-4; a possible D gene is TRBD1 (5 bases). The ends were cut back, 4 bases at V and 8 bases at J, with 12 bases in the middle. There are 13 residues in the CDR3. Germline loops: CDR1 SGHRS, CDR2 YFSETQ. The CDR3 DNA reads TGCGCCAGCAGCCCGAGGGGAGGAGAAAAACTGTTTTTT. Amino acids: CASSPRGGEKLFF.

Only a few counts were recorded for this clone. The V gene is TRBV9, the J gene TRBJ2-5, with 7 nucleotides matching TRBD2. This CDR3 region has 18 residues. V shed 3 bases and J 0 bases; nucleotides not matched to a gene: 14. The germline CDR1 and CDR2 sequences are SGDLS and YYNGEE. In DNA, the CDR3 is TGTGCCAGCAGCGAGCTAATCCGGGACTACGTCCACCAAGAGACCCAGTACTTC. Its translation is CASSELIRDYVHQETQYF.

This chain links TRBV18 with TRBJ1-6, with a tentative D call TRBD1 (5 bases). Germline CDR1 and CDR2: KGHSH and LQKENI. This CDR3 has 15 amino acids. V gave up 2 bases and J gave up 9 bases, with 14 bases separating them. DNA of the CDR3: TGTGCCAGCTCACCAACCGGGCAGGGAGGTTCACCCCTCCACTTT. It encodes CASSPTGQGGSPLHF.

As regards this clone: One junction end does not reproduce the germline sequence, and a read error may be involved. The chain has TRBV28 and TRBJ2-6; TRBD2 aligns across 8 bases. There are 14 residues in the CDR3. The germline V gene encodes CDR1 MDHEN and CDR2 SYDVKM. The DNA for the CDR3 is TGCGCGACGGGGGGGGCGGCTGGGGCCAACGTCCTGACTTTC. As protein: CATGGAAGANVLTF.

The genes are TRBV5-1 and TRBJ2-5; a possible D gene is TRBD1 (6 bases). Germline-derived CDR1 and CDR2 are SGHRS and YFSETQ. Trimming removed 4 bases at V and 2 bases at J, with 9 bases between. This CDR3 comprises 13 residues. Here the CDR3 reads CASSPQGQETQYF. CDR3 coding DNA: TGCGCCAGCAGCCCTCAGGGGCAAGAGACCCAGTACTTC.